This T cell receptor (beta chain) was identified during a study of T cells in Graves' hyperthyroidism and ophthalmopathy. Study context: Peripheral blood collection took place at initial diagnosis, before any treatment.

Patients between 18 and 65 years old had hyperthyroidism, newly diagnosed and lasting under 2 months. Researchers barred patients who had uncontrolled infection, other autoimmune disease, pregnancy or lactation. The CDR3 has 17 amino acids. V lost 6 bases and J lost 2; bases outside the gene matches: 14. This clonotype has a count of ten or more. TCR beta CDR3 regions were amplified from RNA transcripts. Initially, a first-round RT-PCR of the TCR CDR3 employed the HTBI primer set. Via MiXCR, TCRdb re-called the multiplex PCR reads, giving one row per CDR3 protein. The sample has over 700,000 distinct CDR3 sequences, roughly 32% seen once.

The receptor's source is a woman aged 40 to 55 with Graves' hyperthyroidism. The chain employs TRBV12-3 or TRBV12-4 and TRBJ1-2; 8 bases are shared with TRBD1. Sequenced sample: blood. CDR3 residues: CASSRPTGQDINYGYTF. CDR3 bases: TGTGCCAGCAGCCGCCCAACGGGACAGGACATCAACTATGGCTACACCTTC.